Sequencing of this T cell receptor (beta chain) was carried out in a study of cytomegalovirus exposure and HLA in healthy donors. In its sample, this clone was seen once. Germline values: CDR1 SGHAT, CDR2 FQNNGV. This CDR3 is 15 amino acids long. V was shortened by 6 bases and J by 12 bases, with 24 bases between the two germline ends. PCR employed 60 Vbeta and 13 Jbeta primers. Clones were sequenced by immunoSEQ multiplex PCR, and TCRdb holds only the in-frame ones, with some missing. This table has around 90,000 clones, 55% to 70% appearing once. At collection, donors were nominally healthy, but unrecorded immune exposures were probable.

The specimen sequenced was PBMCs. The sequence derives from a boy aged 10-17 years in good health and CMV-seropositive. The chain links TRBV11-2 to TRBJ2-1; possibly TRBD2 for D (7 bases). The CDR3 nucleotides read TGTGCCAGCAGTCCATCAAGGGGGAGGGTCCCTTGGCAGTTCTTC. This translates into CASSPSRGRVPWQFF.